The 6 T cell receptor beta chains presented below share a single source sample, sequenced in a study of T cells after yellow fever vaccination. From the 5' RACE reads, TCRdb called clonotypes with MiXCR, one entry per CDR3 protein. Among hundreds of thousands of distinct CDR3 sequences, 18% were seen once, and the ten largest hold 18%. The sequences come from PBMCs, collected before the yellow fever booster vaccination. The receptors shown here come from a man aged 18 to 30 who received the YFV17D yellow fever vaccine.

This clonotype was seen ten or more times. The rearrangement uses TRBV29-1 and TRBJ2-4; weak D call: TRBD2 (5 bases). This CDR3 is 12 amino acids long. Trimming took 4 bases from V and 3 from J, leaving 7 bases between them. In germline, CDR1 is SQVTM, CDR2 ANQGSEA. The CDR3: CSVVSDKNIQYF. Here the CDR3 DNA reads TGCAGCGTTGTTAGCGACAAAAACATTCAGTACTTC.

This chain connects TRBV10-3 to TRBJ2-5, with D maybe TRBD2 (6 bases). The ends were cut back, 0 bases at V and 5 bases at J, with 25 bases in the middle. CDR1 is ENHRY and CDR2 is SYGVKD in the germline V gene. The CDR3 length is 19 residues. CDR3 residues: CAISESNLGGTPGRETQYF. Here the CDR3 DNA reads TGTGCCATCAGTGAGTCGAATCTTGGAGGGACCCCTGGCAGGGAGACCCAGTACTTC.

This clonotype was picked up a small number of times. CDR3 sequence reads: CASSQVGHGPDYGYTF. DNA of the CDR3: TGTGCCAGCAGCCAAGTGGGACACGGGCCCGACTATGGCTACACCTTC. The chain has TRBV3-1 and TRBJ1-2; D is perhaps TRBD1 (6 bases). Germline-derived CDR1 and CDR2 are LGHDT and YNNKEL (reference sequence). V gave up 1 base and J gave up 3 bases, with 15 bases separating them. The CDR3 length is 16 residues.

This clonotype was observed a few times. The CDR3 spells CASRKGLAGKQETQYF. The CDR3 nucleotides are TGTGCCAGCAGAAAGGGACTAGCGGGGAAGCAAGAGACCCAGTACTTC. The chain recombines TRBV6-2 or TRBV6-3 with TRBJ2-5; 13 nucleotides agree with TRBD2. The CDR3 contains 16 residues. Looked up from germline, CDR1 is MNHEY and CDR2 is SVGEGT. The V segment lost 6 bases and the J segment 2 bases; nucleotides outside the gene matches: 6.

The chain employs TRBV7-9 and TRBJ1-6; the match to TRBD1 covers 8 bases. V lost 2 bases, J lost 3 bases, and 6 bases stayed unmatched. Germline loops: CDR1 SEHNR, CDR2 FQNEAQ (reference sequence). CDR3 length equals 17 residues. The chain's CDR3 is CASSLYGTGNYNSPLHF. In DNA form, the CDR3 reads TGTGCCAGCAGCTTATACGGGACAGGCAACTATAATTCACCCCTCCACTTT.

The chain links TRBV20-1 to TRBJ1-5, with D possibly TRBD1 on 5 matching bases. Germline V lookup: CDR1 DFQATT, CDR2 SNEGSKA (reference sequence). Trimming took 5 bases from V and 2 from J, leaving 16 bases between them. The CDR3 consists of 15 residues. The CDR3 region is CSAQPGGRGNQPQHF. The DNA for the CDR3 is TGCAGTGCTCAACCTGGGGGTAGGGGCAATCAGCCCCAGCATTTT.